A single sample is the source of the 26 T cell receptor beta chains below, sequenced in a study of T-cell reconstitution after alpha-beta-depleted transplantation in children. Preparing the TCRbeta library involved the use of unique molecular identifiers. MiXCR was run by TCRdb on the PCR reads, yielding one entry per CDR3 protein. The sample lists about 610,000 distinct CDR3 sequences; 27% were seen once. The sample was PBMCs, taken before TCRalphabeta/CD19-depleted stem cell transplant. These TCRs come from a boy under two years old with Wiskott-Aldrich syndrome, due to receive a stem cell transplant.

This clonotype has more than one count but fewer than ten. V gene TRBV7-6 combines with J gene TRBJ2-1; D possibly corresponds to TRBD1 (6 bases). Germline V gene lookup returns CDR1 SGHVS and CDR2 FNYEAQ. Trimming took off 4 bases at V and 0 bases at J, with 10 bases between the two ends. The CDR3 covers 15 residues. The CDR3 coding sequence is TGTGCCAGCAGCTCCCAGGGGCTCTCCTACAATGAGCAGTTCTTC. Its translation: CASSSQGLSYNEQFF. Full variable domain (remainder filled in from reference TRBV7-6 and TRBJ2-1): GAGVSQSPRYKVTKRGQDVALRCDPISGHVSLYWYRQALGQGPEFLTYFNYEAQQDKSGLPNDRFSAERPEGSISTLTIQRTEQRDSAMYRCASSSQGLSYNEQFFGPGTRLTVL.

The rearrangement joins TRBV7-6 to TRBJ1-1; 8 bases map to TRBD1. This CDR3 has 17 amino acids. The germline gives CDR1 SGHVS, CDR2 FNYEAQ. V was clipped by 5 bases and J by 0 bases; unmatched bases: 11. The CDR3 bases are TGTGCCAGCAGCGCAAAGCCGGGACAGGATATGAACACTGAAGCTTTCTTT. This gives the protein CASSAKPGQDMNTEAFF.

This clonotype appeared a few times. The chain combines TRBV7-3 with TRBJ2-2, with 12 bases matching TRBD2. This CDR3 is 18 amino acids long. Germline V lookup: CDR1 SGHTA, CDR2 FQGTGA. With V trimmed by 5 bases and J by 0 bases, 7 bases remained unmatched. The CDR3 nucleotides read TGTGCCAGCAGCCCGTATCCTAGCGGGAGGGCGAACACCGGGGAGCTGTTTTTT. Translated: CASSPYPSGRANTGELFF.

The table lists this clonotype with a few counts. One end of the junction varies from germline; a read error may be responsible. The chain employs TRBV20-1 and TRBJ2-5, with 8 bases identical to TRBD2. Germline V lookup: CDR1 DFQATT, CDR2 SNEGSKA (reference sequence). The CDR3 is made up of 14 amino acids. The CDR3 DNA is TGCAGTGCCAGAGCGGGAGCAGGGAGGGAGACCCAGTACTTC. It codes for CSARAGAGRETQYF.

The V call is TRBV5-1, the J call TRBJ2-1; D remains unclear. This CDR3 has 15 residues. Germline V gene data show CDR1 as SGHRS and CDR2 as YFSETQ. Between the trimmed V and J ends, which lost 0 bases and 7 bases, there was a span of 14 bases. This chain's CDR3 is CASSLDGPVQNEQFF. The CDR3 bases are TGCGCCAGCAGCTTGGACGGACCAGTTCAAAATGAGCAGTTCTTC.

This clonotype was found a few times. V and J are TRBV10-3 and TRBJ2-5; the match to TRBD1 covers 7 bases. Germline CDR1 and CDR2: ENHRY and SYGVKD. The V and J ends lost 2 bases and 0 bases, in that order; junction bases with no gene match: 3. The CDR3 extends over 15 amino acids. CDR3 sequence: CAISETGTDQETQYF. Written as DNA, the CDR3 is TGTGCCATCAGTGAGACCGGGACAGACCAAGAGACCCAGTACTTC.

This clonotype showed up just once. The chain links TRBV5-1 to TRBJ1-2; 7 bases line up with TRBD1. V lost 4 bases, J lost 5 bases, and 5 bases stayed unmatched. Germline loops: CDR1 SGHRS, CDR2 YFSETQ. The CDR3 length is 13 residues. CDR3 DNA sequence: TGCGCCAGCAGCCGGGACAGTGAATATGGCTACACCTTC. This sequence encodes CASSRDSEYGYTF.

The genes are TRBV20-1 and TRBJ2-3, with D tentatively TRBD1 or TRBD2 (5 bases each). V was pared by 6 bases and J by 1 base, with 11 bases between. CDR3 length equals 13 residues. Germline lookup yields CDR1 DFQATT and CDR2 SNEGSKA (reference sequence). As DNA, the CDR3 is TGCAGTGCCTGGGACGGCGGCACAGATACGCAGTATTTT. Its protein product is CSAWDGGTDTQYF.

This clonotype has just a few counts. The CDR3, as DNA: TGTGCCAGCAGCGTACCGGGGGGCCCGTACCAAGAGACCCAGTACTTC. Protein sequence: CASSVPGGPYQETQYF. The rearrangement uses TRBV28 and TRBJ2-5; a possible D gene is TRBD2 (7 bases). Germline assignment: CDR1 MDHEN and CDR2 SYDVKM. The ends were cut back, 6 bases at V and 0 bases at J, with 17 bases in the middle. There are 16 residues in the CDR3.

This clonotype was seen a handful of times. The chain uses TRBV7-2 and TRBJ1-1, with D possibly matching TRBD1 (6 bases). CDR3 length: 16 residues. The V and J ends lost 3 bases and 1 base respectively, with 15 bases between them. CDR1 SGHTA and CDR2 FQGNSA come from the germline V gene. The CDR3 DNA follows: TGTGCCAGCAGCTTCCCAATAGGACAGCCGAACACTGAAGCTTTCTTT. It yields the protein CASSFPIGQPNTEAFF.

This clonotype showed up just a few times. The chain links TRBV5-1 to TRBJ1-5, with D tentatively TRBD1 (6 bases). Trimming stripped 1 base from V and 5 bases from J, with 13 bases between. Germline V gene sequence: CDR1 SGHRS, CDR2 YFSETQ. The CDR3 has 15 amino acids. CDR3 nucleotide sequence: TGCGCCAGCAGCTTGACAGGGAGAGTCGATCAGCCCCAGCATTTT. Its protein product is CASSLTGRVDQPQHF.

The CDR3 nucleotides read TGCAGTGCTAGAGATAATAGCGGGACCTCTTACAATGAGCAGTTCTTC. Residues: CSARDNSGTSYNEQFF. The chain has TRBV20-1 and TRBJ2-1; 8 nucleotides match TRBD2. The CDR3 covers 16 residues. V shed 0 bases, J shed 4 bases, and the junction held 8 bases outside the gene matches. Germline V CDR1 and CDR2: DFQATT, SNEGSKA (reference sequence).

The chain links TRBV7-9 to TRBJ2-1, with TRBD2 identical over 7 bases. The germline gives CDR1 SEHNR, CDR2 FQNEAQ (reference sequence). V shed 4 bases, J shed 0 bases, and the junction held 12 bases outside the gene matches. The CDR3 has 18 amino acids. CDR3 region: CASSSPGGRGSSYNEQFF. CDR3 coding DNA: TGTGCCAGCAGCTCCCCGGGGGGACGCGGGAGCTCCTACAATGAGCAGTTCTTC. Full variable domain (remainder filled in from reference TRBV7-9 and TRBJ2-1): DTGVSQNPRHKITKRGQNVTFRCDPISEHNRLYWYRQTLGQGPEFLTYFQNEAQLEKSRLLSDRFSAERPKGSFSTLEIQRTEQGDSAMYLCASSSPGGRGSSYNEQFFGPGTRLTVL.

V is TRBV25-1 and J is TRBJ1-1, with D unclear. The length of the CDR3 is 12 residues. Between the trimmed V and J ends, which lost 3 bases and 5 bases, there was a span of 7 bases. Germline V gene sequence: CDR1 MGHDK, CDR2 SYGVNS. The CDR3 DNA reads TGTGCCAGCAGTGAGGTAGGGACTGAAGCTTTCTTT. This translates into CASSEVGTEAFF.

V gene TRBV28 combines with J gene TRBJ2-7, with 8 bases that match TRBD2. The CDR3 length is 14 residues. The germline CDR1 and CDR2 sequences are MDHEN and SYDVKM. The trim removed 8 bases at V and 9 bases at J, leaving 15 bases unmatched. The CDR3 sequence: CASSPPAGEHVQYF. CDR3 in DNA: TGTGCCAGCTCCCCTCCAGCGGGAGAGCATGTGCAGTACTTC.

This clonotype was observed a few times. J is TRBJ2-3 and V is TRBV5-1; TRBD1 or TRBD2 may be the D gene (5 bases each). Trimming shortened V by 3 bases and J by 0 bases, and 14 bases separated the two germline ends. Germline CDR1 is SGHRS and CDR2 is YFSETQ. This CDR3 has 16 amino acids. This chain's CDR3 is CASSSGRLPSTDTQYF. The CDR3, as DNA: TGCGCCAGCAGCTCGGGACGACTACCCAGCACAGATACGCAGTATTTT.

This clonotype was observed a handful of times. The V and J genes are TRBV7-9 and TRBJ1-1; D ambiguous. The CDR3 is made up of 13 amino acids. Germline lookup yields CDR1 SEHNR and CDR2 FQNEAQ (reference sequence). Trimming stripped 1 base from V and 4 bases from J, with 7 bases between. The CDR3 loop reads CASSLVIGTEAFF. The CDR3 DNA follows: TGTGCCAGCAGCTTAGTAATCGGCACTGAAGCTTTCTTT. The entire variable domain, with the rest obtained from reference TRBV7-9 and TRBJ1-1, is as follows: DTGVSQNPRHKITKRGQNVTFRCDPISEHNRLYWYRQTLGQGPEFLTYFQNEAQLEKSRLLSDRFSAERPKGSFSTLEIQRTEQGDSAMYLCASSLVIGTEAFFGQGTRLTVV.

V and J are TRBV20-1 and TRBJ1-2; unclear D gene. V was cut by 6 bases and J by 5 bases, with 13 bases left in between. In germline, CDR1 is DFQATT, CDR2 SNEGSKA (reference sequence). The CDR3 length is 12 residues. The CDR3 sequence is CSASGEVYGYTF. The CDR3 DNA is TGCAGTGCCAGCGGAGAAGTATATGGCTACACCTTC.

The chain links TRBV2 to TRBJ2-7; D unclear. Germline CDR1 SNHLY, CDR2 FYNNEI. V dropped 9 bases and J dropped 4 bases, with 34 bases sitting between them. The CDR3 runs to 19 residues. CDR3: CAREMISWKFPDPEYEQYF. The CDR3 DNA sequence: TGTGCCAGAGAGATGATTAGTTGGAAGTTCCCGGACCCCGAATACGAGCAGTACTTC.

The J gene is TRBJ2-3, the V gene TRBV10-3; 13 positions match TRBD2. The CDR3 length is 16 residues. Germline values: CDR1 ENHRY, CDR2 SYGVKD. V was clipped by 4 bases and J by 6 bases; unmatched bases: 7. The CDR3 reads CAISGLAGGSTDTQYF. CDR3 bases: TGTGCCATCAGTGGACTAGCGGGAGGTTCAACGGATACGCAGTATTTT.

This clonotype was picked up a small number of times. V gene TRBV20-1 combines with J gene TRBJ2-5; D is undetermined. The V gene's germline CDR1 is DFQATT and CDR2 SNEGSKA (reference sequence). V dropped 1 base and J dropped 0 bases, with 12 bases sitting between them. This CDR3 is built from 15 residues. CDR3 coding DNA: TGCAGTGCTAGAGTACCCCCAGTGTACCAAGAGACCCAGTACTTC. This gives the protein CSARVPPVYQETQYF.

This clonotype has a handful of counts. V usage is TRBV3-1 and J usage is TRBJ1-6; 11 positions agree with TRBD1. J lost 7 bases, V lost 1 base, and 0 bases had no gene match. CDR1 is LGHDT, CDR2 YNNKEL, per germline (reference sequence). This CDR3 has 15 residues. The CDR3, as DNA: TGTGCCAGCAGCCAAGGGACAGGGGGCAATTCACCCCTCCACTTT. Protein sequence: CASSQGTGGNSPLHF.

The rearrangement uses TRBV27 and TRBJ2-2; TRBD1 matches at 9 bases. Germline CDR1 is MNHEY and CDR2 is SMNVEV (reference sequence). V lost 5 bases and J lost 0; bases outside the gene matches: 7. The CDR3 runs to 17 residues. The CDR3 DNA is TGTGCCAGCAGTCCCGCCCGACAGGGGGCGAACACCGGGGAGCTGTTTTTT. This sequence encodes CASSPARQGANTGELFF.

This chain uses TRBV15 with TRBJ2-1; D is possibly TRBD2 (5 bases). Germline CDR1 reads LNHNV; CDR2 reads YYDKDF (reference sequence). The CDR3 is made up of 17 amino acids. The V gene lost 1 base and the J gene lost 0 bases, with 13 bases spanning the gap. The CDR3 sequence: CATSRGPAGSSYNEQFF. As DNA, the CDR3 is TGTGCCACCAGCAGAGGGCCAGCTGGGAGCTCCTACAATGAGCAGTTCTTC.

As DNA, the CDR3 is TGTGCCTGGAGTGAGTCTACTAGTTTCCGAGAGACCCAGTACTTC. Its translation: CAWSESTSFRETQYF. This chain links TRBV30 with TRBJ2-5; D perhaps matches TRBD2 (5 bases). The CDR3 spans 15 residues. Trimming removed 1 base at V and 4 bases at J, with 16 bases between. CDR1 is GTSNPN and CDR2 is SVGIG in the germline V gene (reference sequence).

This clonotype was detected a few times. The J gene is TRBJ2-1, the V gene TRBV5-6; TRBD2 might be the D (6 bases). The germline V gene encodes CDR1 SGHDT and CDR2 YYEEEE. V lost 0 bases to trimming and J lost 0 bases, with 10 bases between them. The CDR3 extends over 16 amino acids. CDR3 nucleotides: TGTGCCAGCAGCTTGGCCCGGGAGCGCTCCTACAATGAGCAGTTCTTC. Protein sequence: CASSLARERSYNEQFF.